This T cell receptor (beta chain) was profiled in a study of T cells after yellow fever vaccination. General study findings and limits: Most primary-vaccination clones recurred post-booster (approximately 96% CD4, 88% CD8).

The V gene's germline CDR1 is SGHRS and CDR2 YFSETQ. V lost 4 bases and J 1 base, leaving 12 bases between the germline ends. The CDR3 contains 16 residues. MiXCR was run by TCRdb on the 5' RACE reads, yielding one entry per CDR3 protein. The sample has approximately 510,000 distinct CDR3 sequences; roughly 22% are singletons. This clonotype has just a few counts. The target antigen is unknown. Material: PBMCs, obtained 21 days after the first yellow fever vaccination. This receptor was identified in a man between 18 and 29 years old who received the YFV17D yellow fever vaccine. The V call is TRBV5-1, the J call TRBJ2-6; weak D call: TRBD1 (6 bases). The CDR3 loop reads CASSPRTASGANVLTF. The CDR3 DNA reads TGCGCCAGCAGCCCCCGGACAGCATCTGGGGCCAACGTCCTGACTTTC.